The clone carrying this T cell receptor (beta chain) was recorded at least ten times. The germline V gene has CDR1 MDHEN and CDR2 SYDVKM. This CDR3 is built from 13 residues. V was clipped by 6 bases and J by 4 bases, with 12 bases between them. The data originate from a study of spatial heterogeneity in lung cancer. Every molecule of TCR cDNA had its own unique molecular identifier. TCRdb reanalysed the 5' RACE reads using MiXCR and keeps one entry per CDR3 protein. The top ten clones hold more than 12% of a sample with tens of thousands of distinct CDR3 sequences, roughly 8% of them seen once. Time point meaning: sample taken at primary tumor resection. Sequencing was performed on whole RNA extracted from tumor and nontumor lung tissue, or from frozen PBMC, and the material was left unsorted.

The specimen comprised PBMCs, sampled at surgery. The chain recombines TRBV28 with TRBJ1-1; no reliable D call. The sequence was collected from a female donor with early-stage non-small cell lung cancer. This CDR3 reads CASSRPEGTEAFF. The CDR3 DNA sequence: TGTGCCAGCAGCCGACCAGAGGGCACTGAAGCTTTCTTT.